This TCR beta chain was sequenced during a study of PD-1 blockade in classical Hodgkin lymphoma. About this clone itself: The antigen remains unidentified. The same CDR3 can be traced to other DNA sequences in this sample.

Profiled with immunoSEQ multiplex PCR; TCRdb holds only in-frame clones, not every one. The sample holds about 25,000 clones, around 74% seen once. General study findings and limits: A reduction in baseline TCR diversity was reportedly seen in newly diagnosed patients relative to healthy donors. CD8+ TCR diversity did not rise significantly by C4D1, unlike CD4+. Diversity similar to that of newly diagnosed patients was seen at baseline in complete responders.

The sample's time point: cycle 4 day 1 (C4D1), after 6 weeks of nivolumab. Every patient relapsed after autologous stem cell transplantation, and brentuximab vedotin exposure varied. The CDR3 contains 13 residues. Per the germline V gene, CDR1 is MNHEY and CDR2 is SMNVEV (reference sequence). V lost 5 bases and J 5 bases, leaving 12 bases between the germline ends. The chain carries TRBV27 and TRBJ2-5; D remains ambiguous. The specimen was peripheral blood mononuclear cells (PBMCs), collected before the fourth cycle of nivolumab. The receptor comes from a human donor with classical Hodgkin lymphoma. The CDR3 DNA reads TGTGCCAGCAGTCCCACTTCGGAGGAGACCCAGTACTTC. This codes for CASSPTSEETQYF.